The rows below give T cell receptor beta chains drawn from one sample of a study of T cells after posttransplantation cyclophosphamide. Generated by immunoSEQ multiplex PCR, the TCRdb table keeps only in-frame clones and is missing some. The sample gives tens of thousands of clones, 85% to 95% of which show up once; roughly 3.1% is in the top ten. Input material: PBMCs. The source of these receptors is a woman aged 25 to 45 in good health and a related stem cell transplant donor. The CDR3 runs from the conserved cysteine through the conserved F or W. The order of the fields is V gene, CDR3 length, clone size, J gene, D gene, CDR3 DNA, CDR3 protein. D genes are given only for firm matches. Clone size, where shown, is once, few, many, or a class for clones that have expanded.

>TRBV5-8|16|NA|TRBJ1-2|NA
TGTGCCAGCAGCTTAATGACAGGAAGCTATAACTATGGCTACACCTTC
CASSLMTGSYNYGYTF
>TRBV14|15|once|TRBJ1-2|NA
TGTGCCAGCAGTCATAGCCAATCTTTCAACTATGGCTACACCTTC
CASSHSQSFNYGYTF
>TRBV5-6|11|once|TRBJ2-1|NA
TGTGCCAGCAGCGTCCGGTCTGAGCAGTTCTTC
CASSVRSEQFF
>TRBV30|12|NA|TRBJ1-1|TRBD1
TGTGCCTGGAGGAGGGACAGCACTGAAGCTTTCTTT
CAWRRDSTEAFF
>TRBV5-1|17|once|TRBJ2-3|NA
TGCGCCAGCAGTATAAATCCTCAGGGATCTAGCACAGATACGCAGTATTTT
CASSINPQGSSTDTQYF
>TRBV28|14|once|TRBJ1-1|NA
TGTGCCAGCAGGCGAGGGGGTTCTTTAACTGAAGCTTTCTTT
CASRRGGSLTEAFF
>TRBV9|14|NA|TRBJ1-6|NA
TGTGCCAGCAGCGTAGGCGGGTCTAATTCACCCCTCCACTTT
CASSVGGSNSPLHF
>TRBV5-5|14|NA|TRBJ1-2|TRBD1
TGTGCCAGCAGCTACCGGGACAGGGGGCGAGGCTACACCTTC
CASSYRDRGRGYTF
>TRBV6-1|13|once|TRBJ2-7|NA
TGTGCCAGCAGCCAGGACAGCTACTACGAGCAGTACTTC
CASSQDSYYEQYF
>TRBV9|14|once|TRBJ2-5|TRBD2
TGTGCCAGCAGCGTAGGGACTAGCGCAGAGACCCAGTACTTC
CASSVGTSAETQYF